The entry below describes one T cell receptor beta chain. A much larger clone is a single base away; this may be a read error. PCR was performed a second time for roughly 6 to 12 cycles using a sample-barcoded 5' primer and a J-beta primer mix. TCRdb analysed the 5' RACE reads with MiXCR anew, one entry per CDR3 protein. The data contain 870,000 or so distinct CDR3 sequences, roughly 26% of them singletons. The sample originates from a study of blood T cells in healthy people across ages. Turning to the study itself: Capturing about one barcoded beta molecule per two T cells was achieved by template switching.

The CDR3 runs 13 residues. In germline, CDR1 is SQVTM, CDR2 ANQGSEA. The chain joins TRBV29-1 to TRBJ2-7; 9 nucleotides align to TRBD1. The receptor was isolated from a woman over 75 in good health. The sequenced material came from blood. The CDR3, as DNA: TGCGGCGTTGAGAGGGACAGGGCTGGCGAGCAGTACTTC. The encoded protein is CGVERDRAGEQYF.